The rows below give T cell receptor beta chains drawn from one sample of a study of cytomegalovirus exposure and HLA in healthy donors. Libraries were prepared by immunoSEQ multiplex PCR; TCRdb keeps only in-frame clonotypes and omits some of them. The top ten hold approximately 3.8% of the sample, which has 100,000 to 150,000 clones, about 78% seen once. Sequences were obtained from PBMCs. The receptors originated from a man aged 30-40 years in good health and CMV-seronegative. The conserved cysteine and the conserved F or W are not part of the CDR3 here. A row's size may be missing; if present it is once, few, many or a size class.

>NA|TRBJ2-5|TRBV21-1
ASSKGHGILETQY
>NA|TRBJ2-5|TRBV10-3
AIRLDRAQETQY
>NA|TRBJ1-5|TRBV6-1
ASLLGRGLDQPQH
>NA|TRBJ2-1|TRBV7-2
ASSFRDSSLF
>few|TRBJ1-2|TRBV2
ASSPSESMRYT
>NA|TRBJ2-3|TRBV5-1
ASSRGESTDTQY
>NA|TRBJ1-2|TRBV5-1
ASSLNWDRTNYGYT
>NA|TRBJ1-2|TRBV7-3
ASSPTGQGYSANYGYT
>NA|TRBJ2-1|TRBV6-5
ASSRGGAGNEQF
>few|TRBJ1-5|TRBV15
ATSRDRLPTDQPQH
>NA|TRBJ1-6|TRBV7-2
ASSLAGTDQYSPLH
>NA|TRBJ1-1|TRBV6-4
ASSEGRDRNTEAF
>NA|TRBJ2-3|TRBV11-3
ASSLRTSGAPDTQY
>NA|TRBJ1-2|TRBV25-1
ASSESDWAGEGYT
>NA|TRBJ2-2|TRBV10-3
AISESSGANTGELF
>few|TRBJ2-3|TRBV6-5
ASSYSRGGTDTQY
>NA|TRBJ1-1|TRBV19
ASPKLNGTGDTEAF
>NA|TRBJ2-7|TRBV7-2
ASSFRQGNTYEQY
>NA|TRBJ1-1|TRBV29-1
SVLLAGTTEAF
>NA|TRBJ1-2|TRBV28
ASSLVGQGFYGYT
>NA|TRBJ2-2|TRBV15
ATSRDSGTWTGELF
>few|TRBJ2-1|TRBV7-6
ASSSNPRGGAGNEQF
>NA|TRBJ1-2|TRBV7-9
ASSPTEGGYT
>NA|TRBJ1-5|TRBV6-1
ASSDFHRNQPQH
>NA|TRBJ1-1|TRBV5-1
ASSPGVGIMNTEAF
>few|TRBJ2-7|TRBV5-6
ASKDISSYEQY
>NA|TRBJ1-1|TRBV6-5
ASSPQARNTEAF
>NA|TRBJ2-7|TRBV11-2
ASSPSSGGGFYEQY
>NA|TRBJ1-1|TRBV7-9
ASRDRGGWNTEAF
>NA|TRBJ2-1|TRBV4-1
ASSSTPGTVPAEQF
>NA|TRBJ2-7|TRBV7-2
ASSMGRRGYYEQY
>NA|TRBJ2-5|TRBV5-6
ASSLGLAGQETQY
>NA|TRBJ1-6|TRBV4-3
ASSQDEDRRYSPLH
>NA|TRBJ1-6|TRBV2
ASSRQLNSPLH
>NA|TRBJ1-4|TRBV4-2
ASSQNSGFREKLF
>NA|NA|TRBV29-1
SVFGSEQY
>few|TRBJ2-7|TRBV5-6
ASSQTGGTAHEQY
>NA|TRBJ2-7|TRBV11-2
ASSPGLAGVYEQY
>NA|TRBJ2-7|TRBV5-4
ASSKVGANSYEQY
>NA|TRBJ2-1|TRBV28
ASNPRDNSYNEQF
>NA|TRBJ1-5|TRBV5-6
ASSLAGGHQPQH
>few|TRBJ2-3|TRBV5-4
ASSAAGTSGGRSGTQY
>once|TRBJ1-2|TRBV7-9
ASSLGTVGGYT
>NA|TRBJ1-2|TRBV7-9
ASSPRGKEWLRGYT
>few|TRBJ1-1|TRBV4-1
ASSQEIGLTGQNTEAF
>NA|NA|TRBV5-1
ASSWVAPDYEQY
>NA|NA|TRBV6-5
ASSGRDSSEYEQY
>NA|TRBJ1-2|TRBV6-5
ASSYSSGLDGYT
>NA|TRBJ1-2|TRBV4-1
ASSQDQNNYGYT